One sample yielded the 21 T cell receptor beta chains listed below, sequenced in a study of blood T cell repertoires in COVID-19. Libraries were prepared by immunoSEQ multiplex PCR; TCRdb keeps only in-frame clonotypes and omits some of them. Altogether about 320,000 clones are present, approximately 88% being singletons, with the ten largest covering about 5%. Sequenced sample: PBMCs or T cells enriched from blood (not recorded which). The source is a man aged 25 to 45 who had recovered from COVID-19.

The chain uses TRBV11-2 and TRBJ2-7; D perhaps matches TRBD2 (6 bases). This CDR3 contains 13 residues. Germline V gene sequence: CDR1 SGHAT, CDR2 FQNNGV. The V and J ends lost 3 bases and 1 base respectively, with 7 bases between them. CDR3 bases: TGTGCCAGCAGCTTTCGGGGGTCCTACGAGCAGTACTTC. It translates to CASSFRGSYEQYF.

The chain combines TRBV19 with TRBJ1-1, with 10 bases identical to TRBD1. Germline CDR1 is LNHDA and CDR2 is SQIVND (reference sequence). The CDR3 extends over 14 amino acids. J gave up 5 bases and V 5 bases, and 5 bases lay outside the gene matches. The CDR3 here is CASSPGQGWTEAFF. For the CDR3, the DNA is TGTGCCAGTAGTCCGGGACAGGGGTGGACTGAAGCTTTCTTT.

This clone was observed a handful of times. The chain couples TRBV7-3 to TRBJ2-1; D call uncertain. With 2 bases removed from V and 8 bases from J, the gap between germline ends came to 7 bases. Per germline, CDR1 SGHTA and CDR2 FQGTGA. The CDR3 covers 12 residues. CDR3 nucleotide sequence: TGTGCCAGCAGCTTACACGGTGATGAGCAGTTCTTC. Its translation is CASSLHGDEQFF.

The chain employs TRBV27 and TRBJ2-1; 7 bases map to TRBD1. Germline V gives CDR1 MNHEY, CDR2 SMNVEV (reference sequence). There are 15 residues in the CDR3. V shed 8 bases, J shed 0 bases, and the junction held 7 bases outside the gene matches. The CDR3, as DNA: TGTGCCAGCCAGAGAAGACAGGGCTCCTACAATGAGCAGTTCTTC. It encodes CASQRRQGSYNEQFF.

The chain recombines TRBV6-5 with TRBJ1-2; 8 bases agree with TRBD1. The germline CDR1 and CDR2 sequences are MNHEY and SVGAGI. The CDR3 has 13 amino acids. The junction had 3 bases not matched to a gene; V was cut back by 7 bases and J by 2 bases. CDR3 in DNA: TGTGCCAGCACCCGGACAGGGAACTATGGCTACACCTTC. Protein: CASTRTGNYGYTF.

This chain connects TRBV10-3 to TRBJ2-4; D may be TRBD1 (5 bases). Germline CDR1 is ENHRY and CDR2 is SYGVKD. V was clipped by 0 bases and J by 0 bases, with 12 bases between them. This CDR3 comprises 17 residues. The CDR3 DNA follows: TGTGCCATCAGTGAGTCAGCGACAGCCCAAGCCAAAAACATTCAGTACTTC. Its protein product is CAISESATAQAKNIQYF.

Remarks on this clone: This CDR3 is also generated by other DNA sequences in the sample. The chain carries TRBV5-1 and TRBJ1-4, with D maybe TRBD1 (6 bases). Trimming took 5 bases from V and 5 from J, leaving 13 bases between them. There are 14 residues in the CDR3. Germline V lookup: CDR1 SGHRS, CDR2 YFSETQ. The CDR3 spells CASSPQGSNEKLFF. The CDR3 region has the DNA TGCGCCAGCAGTCCTCAGGGGTCCAATGAAAAACTGTTTTTT.

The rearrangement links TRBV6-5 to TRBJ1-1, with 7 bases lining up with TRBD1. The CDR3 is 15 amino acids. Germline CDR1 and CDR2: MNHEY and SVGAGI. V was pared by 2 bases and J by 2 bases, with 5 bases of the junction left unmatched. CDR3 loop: CASSYPTGINTEAFF. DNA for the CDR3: TGTGCCAGCAGTTACCCGACAGGGATTAACACTGAAGCTTTCTTT.

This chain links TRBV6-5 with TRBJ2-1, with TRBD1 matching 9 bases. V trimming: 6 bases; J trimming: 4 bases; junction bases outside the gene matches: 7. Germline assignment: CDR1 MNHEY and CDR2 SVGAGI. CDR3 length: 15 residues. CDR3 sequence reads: CASRTGGKIYNEQFF. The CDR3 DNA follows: TGTGCCAGCAGGACAGGGGGAAAGATTTACAATGAGCAGTTCTTC.

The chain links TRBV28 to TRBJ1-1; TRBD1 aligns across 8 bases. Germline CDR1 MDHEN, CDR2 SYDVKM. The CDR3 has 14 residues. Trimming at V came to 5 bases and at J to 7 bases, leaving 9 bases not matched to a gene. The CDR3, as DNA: TGTGCCAGCAGTGAGACAGGGGTTACGGGTGAAGCTTTCTTT. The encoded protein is CASSETGVTGEAFF.

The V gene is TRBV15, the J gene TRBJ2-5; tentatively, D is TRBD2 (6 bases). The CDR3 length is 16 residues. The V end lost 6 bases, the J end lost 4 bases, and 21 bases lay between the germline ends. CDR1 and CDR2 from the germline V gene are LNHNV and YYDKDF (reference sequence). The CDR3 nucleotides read TGTGCCACCAGAGCCAGGGAATCTAGCGCCGGAGAGACCCAGTACTTC. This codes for CATRARESSAGETQYF.

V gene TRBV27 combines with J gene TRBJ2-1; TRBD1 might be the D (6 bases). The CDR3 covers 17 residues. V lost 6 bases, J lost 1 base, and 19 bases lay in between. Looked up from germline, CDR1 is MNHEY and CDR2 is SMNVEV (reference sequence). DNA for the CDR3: TGTGCCAGCAGCACCCAGGCACAGGGATGGTCCTACAATGAGCAGTTCTTC. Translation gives CASSTQAQGWSYNEQFF.

CDR3 DNA sequence: TGTGCCAGCATTAGGGGGGGGGACCAAGAGACCCAGTACTTC. It encodes CASIRGGDQETQYF. V usage is TRBV2 and J usage is TRBJ2-5; D possibly corresponds to TRBD2 (7 bases). The CDR3 loop spans 14 amino acids. The V gene lost 7 bases and the J gene lost 0 bases, with 12 bases spanning the gap. CDR1 SNHLY and CDR2 FYNNEI come from the germline V gene.

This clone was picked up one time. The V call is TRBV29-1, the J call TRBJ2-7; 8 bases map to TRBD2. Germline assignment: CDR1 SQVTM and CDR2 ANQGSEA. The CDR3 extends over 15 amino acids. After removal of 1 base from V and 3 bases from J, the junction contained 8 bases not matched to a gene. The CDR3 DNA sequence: TGCAGCGTTGAAGGACGGCGGGGGGATTACTACGAGCAGTACTTC. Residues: CSVEGRRGDYYEQYF.

Here the CDR3 reads CASSDPGQGTEKLFF. In DNA, the CDR3 is TGTGCCAGTAGCGACCCGGGACAGGGGACCGAAAAACTGTTTTTT. This chain links TRBV19 with TRBJ1-4, with TRBD1 identical over 10 bases. The V and J ends lost 6 bases and 8 bases, in that order; junction bases with no gene match: 9. This CDR3 comprises 15 residues. Germline CDR1 and CDR2: LNHDA and SQIVND (reference sequence).

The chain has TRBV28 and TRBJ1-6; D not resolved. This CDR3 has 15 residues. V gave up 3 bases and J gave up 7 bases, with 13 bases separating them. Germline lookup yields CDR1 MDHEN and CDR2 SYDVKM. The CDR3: CASSLPRGRNSPLHF. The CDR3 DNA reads TGTGCCAGCAGTTTGCCACGGGGTCGGAATTCACCCCTCCACTTT.

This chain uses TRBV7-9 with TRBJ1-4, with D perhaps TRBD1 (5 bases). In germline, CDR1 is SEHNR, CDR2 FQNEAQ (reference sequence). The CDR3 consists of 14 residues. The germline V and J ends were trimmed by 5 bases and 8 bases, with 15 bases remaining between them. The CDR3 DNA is TGTGCCAGCAGCCCAGAGGCGGGGCCCGAAAAACTGTTTTTT. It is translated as CASSPEAGPEKLFF.

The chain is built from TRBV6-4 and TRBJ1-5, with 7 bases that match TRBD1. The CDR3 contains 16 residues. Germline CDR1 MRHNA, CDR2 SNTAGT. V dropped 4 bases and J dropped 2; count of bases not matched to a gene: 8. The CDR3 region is CASSGTTGKGNQPQHF. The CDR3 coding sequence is TGTGCCAGCAGTGGAACGACAGGGAAGGGCAATCAGCCCCAGCATTTT.

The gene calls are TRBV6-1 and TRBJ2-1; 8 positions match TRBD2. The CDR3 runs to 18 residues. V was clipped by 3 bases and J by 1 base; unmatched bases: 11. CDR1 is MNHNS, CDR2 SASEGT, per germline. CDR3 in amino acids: CASSDRISAGVSYNEQFF. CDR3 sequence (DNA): TGTGCCAGCAGTGATCGAATTTCAGCGGGGGTATCCTACAATGAGCAGTTCTTC.

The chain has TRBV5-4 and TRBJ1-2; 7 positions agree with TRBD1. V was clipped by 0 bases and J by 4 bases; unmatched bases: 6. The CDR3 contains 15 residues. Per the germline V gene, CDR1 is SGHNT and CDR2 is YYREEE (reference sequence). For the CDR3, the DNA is TGTGCCAGCAGCTTGGAGGGACAGAGCATCTATGGCTACACCTTC. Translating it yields CASSLEGQSIYGYTF.

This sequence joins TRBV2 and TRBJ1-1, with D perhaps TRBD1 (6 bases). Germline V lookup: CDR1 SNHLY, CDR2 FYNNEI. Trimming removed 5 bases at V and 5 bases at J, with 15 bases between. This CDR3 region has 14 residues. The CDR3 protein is CASSNPEQGTEAFF. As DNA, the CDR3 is TGTGCCAGCAGTAATCCGGAGCAGGGGACTGAAGCTTTCTTT.